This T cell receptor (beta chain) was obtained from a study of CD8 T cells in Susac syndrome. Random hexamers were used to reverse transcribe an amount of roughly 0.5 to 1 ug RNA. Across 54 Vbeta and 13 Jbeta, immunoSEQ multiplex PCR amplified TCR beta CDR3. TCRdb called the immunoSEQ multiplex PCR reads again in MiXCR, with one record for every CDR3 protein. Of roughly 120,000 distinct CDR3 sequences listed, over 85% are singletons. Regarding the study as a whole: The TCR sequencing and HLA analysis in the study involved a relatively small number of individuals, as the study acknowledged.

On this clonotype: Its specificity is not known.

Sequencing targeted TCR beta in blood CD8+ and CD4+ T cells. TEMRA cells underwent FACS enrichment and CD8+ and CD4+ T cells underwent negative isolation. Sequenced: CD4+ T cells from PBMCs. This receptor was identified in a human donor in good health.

CDR3 sequence: CASSFPGRTEAFF. CDR3 in DNA: TGTGCCAGCAGTTTCCCTGGGAGGACTGAAGCTTTCTTT. The J gene is TRBJ1-1, the V gene TRBV12-3 or TRBV12-4; D gene uncertain. CDR3 size: 13 residues. Trimming took off 3 bases at V and 5 bases at J, with 10 bases between the two ends.